Listed below are T cell receptor beta chains from one sample, sequenced in a study of T-cell reconstitution after alpha-beta-depleted transplantation in children. TCRdb independently ran MiXCR on the PCR reads; one entry per CDR3 protein. The sample has 200,000 to 250,000 distinct CDR3 sequences; around 10% are singletons. Here the sequenced sample was PBMCs from the stem cell graft donor, taken from the stem cell graft. These receptors came from a human donor who donated a stem cell graft to a child with acute lymphoblastic leukemia. CDR3s include the opening cysteine and the closing phenylalanine or tryptophan. A D gene is named only where the DNA matches it firmly. Clone size is shown for a subset of rows, as once, few, many or a class of expanded clone.

V gene	J gene	D gene	clone size	CDR3 protein	CDR3 DNA
TRBV5-1	TRBJ1-1	NA	many	CASSEGMNTEAFF	TGCGCCAGCAGCGAGGGAATGAACACTGAAGCTTTCTTT
TRBV29-1	TRBJ2-5	TRBD1	few	CSGGQGARETQYF	TGCAGCGGGGGACAGGGGGCGCGGGAGACCCAGTACTTC
TRBV5-1	TRBJ2-1	NA	few	CASSLSSVDEQFF	TGCGCCAGCAGCTTGAGTAGCGTCGATGAGCAGTTCTTC
TRBV29-1	TRBJ2-2	NA	NA	CSVKGQNTGELFF	TGCAGCGTTAAGGGTCAAAACACCGGGGAGCTGTTTTTT
TRBV6-1	TRBJ2-3	TRBD2	few	CASTLAGGPRDTQYF	TGTGCCAGCACATTAGCGGGGGGCCCCCGGGATACGCAGTATTTT
TRBV27	TRBJ1-2	TRBD1	few	CASQGALDYGYTF	TGTGCCAGCCAGGGGGCGCTGGACTATGGCTACACCTTC
TRBV14	TRBJ1-1	NA	NA	CASSRPGMNTEAFF	TGTGCCAGCAGCCGCCCAGGTATGAACACTGAAGCTTTCTTT
TRBV9	TRBJ2-7	NA	many	CASSLNYDEQYF	TGTGCCAGCAGCTTAAATTACGACGAGCAGTACTTC
TRBV11-2	TRBJ1-1	NA	many	CASSLGARLNTEAFF	TGTGCCAGCAGCTTAGGTGCCAGGTTGAACACTGAAGCTTTCTTT
TRBV7-9	TRBJ2-7	TRBD1	NA	CASSAADRVIRYEQYF	TGTGCCAGCAGCGCGGCAGACAGGGTTATTCGGTACGAGCAGTACTTC
TRBV3-1	TRBJ2-7	TRBD2	many	CASSSPGLGISAEQYF	TGTGCCAGCAGCAGCCCGGGACTAGGAATTTCCGCCGAGCAGTACTTC
TRBV6-5	TRBJ2-2	NA	many	CASSLRTVHERELFF	TGTGCCAGCAGTCTTCGGACAGTGCATGAGAGGGAGCTGTTTTTT
TRBV10-3	TRBJ2-7	NA	few	CAISESLEGYEQYF	TGTGCCATCAGTGAGTCGCTAGAGGGCTACGAGCAGTACTTC
TRBV6-1	TRBJ2-7	NA	NA	CASSPDSSYYEQYF	TGTGCCAGCAGTCCGGACTCTTCATACTACGAGCAGTACTTC
TRBV12-3/TRBV12-4	TRBJ2-5	TRBD2	many	CASSLAKGLAGGTPIETQYF	TGTGCCAGCAGTTTAGCGAAGGGTCTAGCGGGGGGCACCCCCATAGAGACCCAGTACTTC
TRBV3-1	TRBJ1-1	TRBD1	many	CASSQNRGTEAFF	TGTGCCAGCAGCCAAAACAGGGGGACTGAAGCTTTCTTT
TRBV6-2/TRBV6-3	TRBJ2-2	TRBD2	NA	CASRKVAGRSGELFF	TGTGCCAGCAGGAAGGTAGCGGGGAGGTCCGGGGAGCTGTTTTTT
TRBV6-1	TRBJ2-7	NA	NA	CASAGAGGSNEQYF	TGTGCCAGCGCGGGGGCCGGTGGTAGTAACGAGCAGTACTTC
TRBV3-1	TRBJ2-3	TRBD2	NA	CASSPSGGALTQYF	TGTGCCAGCAGCCCTAGCGGGGGGGCCCTTACGCAGTATTTT
TRBV12-3/TRBV12-4	TRBJ2-1	NA	NA	CASSSAQGNEQFF	TGTGCCAGCAGCTCCGCTCAGGGCAATGAGCAGTTCTTC
TRBV5-1	TRBJ1-2	TRBD1	many	CASSPLERQGLYGYTF	TGCGCCAGCAGCCCCCTTGAACGACAGGGCCTCTATGGCTACACCTTC
TRBV5-1	TRBJ2-7	NA	many	CASRFRDSLYEQYF	TGCGCCAGCAGATTTAGGGACTCCCTCTACGAGCAGTACTTC
TRBV10-2	TRBJ2-7	NA	NA	CASRAPDSPSYEQYF	TGCGCCAGCAGGGCCCCGGACAGCCCCTCCTACGAGCAGTACTTC
TRBV12-3/TRBV12-4	TRBJ1-1	NA	many	CASSFPGNTEAFF	TGTGCCAGCAGTTTTCCCGGGAACACTGAAGCTTTCTTT
TRBV7-2	TRBJ2-7	NA	many	CASSSFPRGSYEQYF	TGTGCCAGCAGCTCCTTCCCCCGGGGTTCCTACGAGCAGTACTTC
TRBV6-5	TRBJ2-5	NA	few	CASSYSVRDGQETQYF	TGTGCCAGCAGTTACTCGGTCCGGGACGGGCAAGAGACCCAGTACTTC
TRBV7-9	TRBJ1-1	TRBD1	many	CASSLGQGMNTEAFF	TGTGCCAGCAGTTTGGGACAGGGGATGAACACTGAAGCTTTCTTT
TRBV10-1	TRBJ2-7	NA	many	CASIGTDSYEQYF	TGCGCCAGCATTGGGACGGACTCCTACGAGCAGTACTTC
TRBV20-1	TRBJ2-7	TRBD2	NA	CSARDWGGGADYEQYF	TGCAGTGCTAGAGATTGGGGCGGGGGGGCGGACTACGAGCAGTACTTC
TRBV3-1	TRBJ2-5	NA	many	CATRNSDSIQETQYF	TGTGCCACCCGAAATTCCGACAGTATACAAGAGACCCAGTACTTC
TRBV10-3	TRBJ2-3	NA	NA	CAISGPGATDTQYF	TGTGCCATCAGTGGTCCGGGCGCCACAGATACGCAGTATTTT
TRBV7-2	TRBJ1-4	NA	few	CASSSSNEKLFF	TGTGCCAGCAGCTCCAGTAATGAAAAACTGTTTTTT
TRBV6-2/TRBV6-3	TRBJ2-1	TRBD2	NA	CASRLPRGGTYNEQFF	TGTGCCAGCCGGCTACCGCGGGGGGGCACCTACAATGAGCAGTTCTTC
TRBV5-1	TRBJ1-3	NA	many	CASSLGGVSGNTIYF	TGCGCCAGCAGCTTGGGAGGAGTCTCTGGAAACACCATATATTTT
TRBV6-5	TRBJ2-7	NA	NA	CASSYSSLGVEQYF	TGTGCCAGCAGTTACTCTTCTCTTGGGGTAGAGCAGTACTTC
TRBV11-3	TRBJ2-2	TRBD1	few	CASSPRDRTGELFF	TGTGCCAGCAGCCCCCGGGACAGGACCGGGGAGCTGTTTTTT
TRBV16	TRBJ1-6	NA	few	CASSQLRLQSSLHF	TGTGCCAGCAGTCAACTACGATTACAATCATCCCTCCACTTT
TRBV12-3/TRBV12-4	TRBJ2-3	NA	NA	CASSGGFGVAFTDTQYF	TGTGCCAGCAGCGGGGGATTCGGAGTGGCGTTCACAGATACGCAGTATTTT
TRBV6-1	TRBJ1-1	NA	NA	CASSVRQENTEAFF	TGTGCCAGCAGTGTACGACAAGAGAACACTGAAGCTTTCTTT
TRBV2	TRBJ2-2	NA	few	CASSEVLVSGELFF	TGTGCCAGCAGTGAAGTTCTCGTCTCCGGGGAGCTGTTTTTT
TRBV3-1	TRBJ2-1	NA	few	CASSSRNNEQFF	TGTGCCAGCAGCTCGAGGAACAATGAGCAGTTCTTC
TRBV11-2	TRBJ2-2	NA	many	CASSPMGVTTGELFF	TGTGCCAGCAGCCCCATGGGGGTCACCACCGGGGAGCTGTTTTTT
TRBV5-1	TRBJ2-5	NA	many	CASSQGGRRDQETQYF	TGCGCCAGCAGCCAGGGCGGTAGAAGAGACCAAGAGACCCAGTACTTC
TRBV20-1	TRBJ1-2	NA	NA	CSASEQEHYGYTF	TGCAGTGCTAGTGAACAGGAACACTATGGCTACACCTTC
TRBV3-1	TRBJ1-1	NA	many	CASSQGVLNTEAFF	TGTGCCAGCAGCCAGGGCGTTTTGAACACTGAAGCTTTCTTT
TRBV12-3/TRBV12-4	TRBJ2-1	NA	many	CASSSPVREQFF	TGTGCCAGCAGTTCACCCGTACGGGAGCAGTTCTTC
TRBV21-1	TRBJ1-1	NA	many	CASSDRQCWTEAFF	TGTGCCAGCAGCGATCGACAGTGTTGGACTGAAGCTTTCTTT
TRBV7-8	TRBJ2-3	TRBD1	many	CASTTGSTDTQYF	TGTGCCAGCACGACAGGGAGCACAGATACGCAGTATTTT
TRBV20-1	TRBJ1-3	NA	few	CSASSPFEGNTIYF	TGCAGTGCTTCCTCCCCCTTTGAGGGAAACACCATATATTTT
TRBV5-1	TRBJ2-5	NA	many	CASSLVERRYETQYF	TGCGCCAGCAGCTTGGTTGAACGACGGTACGAGACCCAGTACTTC
TRBV25-1	TRBJ2-7	TRBD1	many	CASSERDSPSSEQYF	TGTGCCAGCAGTGAACGGGACAGTCCCTCCAGCGAGCAGTACTTC
TRBV7-2	TRBJ2-2	TRBD2	many	CASSLLAGGANTGELFF	TGTGCCAGCAGCTTACTAGCGGGGGGGGCGAACACCGGGGAGCTGTTTTTT
TRBV20-1	TRBJ2-5	NA	few	CSAETAVGSQETQYF	TGCAGTGCCGAAACAGCGGTGGGGAGCCAAGAGACCCAGTACTTC